Listed below are T cell receptor beta chains from one sample, sequenced in a study of shared clonotypes between healthy human individuals. Produced via immunoSEQ multiplex PCR; TCRdb's table is partial and in-frame only. Counted here are about 2,200,000 clones, just over 90% occurring once; the ten biggest clones make up around 1.7%. Sequencing was carried out using naive CD8+ T cells from PBMCs. These receptors were obtained from a man aged 18 to 35 in good health. Some clones in this sample may be carry-over from other donors' samples. Both conserved end residues are part of each CDR3. The order of the fields is clone size, D gene, V gene, J gene, CDR3 protein, CDR3 DNA. A D gene is named only where the DNA matches it firmly. The size of a clone is reported for some rows only, either as once, few or many, or as a class for expanded clones.

>.|.|TRBV27|TRBJ1-5
CASRSGVSNQPQHF
TGTGCCAGCAGGTCAGGGGTAAGCAATCAGCCCCAGCATTTT
>.|TRBD1|TRBV2|TRBJ2-2
CASRDRNGGELFF
TGTGCCAGCAGGGACAGGAACGGGGGGGAGCTGTTTTTT
>.|TRBD2|TRBV10-1|TRBJ2-7
CASSEGLAQFHLTYEQYF
TGCGCCAGCAGTGAAGGACTAGCACAATTCCACCTAACCTACGAGCAGTACTTC
>.|.|TRBV28|TRBJ1-2
CASSPLGRPGPGYTF
TGTGCCAGCAGTCCCCTTGGACGTCCCGGCCCCGGCTACACCTTC
>.|.|TRBV5-1|TRBJ2-2
CASSLTPGTGDTGELFF
TGCGCCAGCAGCTTGACCCCCGGTACAGGAGACACCGGGGAGCTGTTTTTT
>.|.|TRBV4-1|TRBJ2-7
CASSQGLSYEQYF
TGCGCCAGCAGCCAAGGCCTTTCCTACGAGCAGTACTTC
>.|.|TRBV19|TRBJ1-1
CASSIDGDANTEAFF
TGTGCCAGTAGTATTGACGGGGATGCGAACACTGAAGCTTTCTTT
>once|TRBD2|TRBV11-2|TRBJ2-7
CASSLTRGFPYEQYF
TGTGCCAGCAGCTTAACGCGGGGGTTCCCCTACGAGCAGTACTTC
>.|TRBD1|TRBV7-9|TRBJ1-1
CASSFWPFATGFAEAFF
TGTGCCAGCAGCTTCTGGCCTTTTGCGACAGGGTTCGCTGAAGCTTTCTTT
>.|TRBD2|TRBV12-5|TRBJ2-1
CASGPGTSPLGEQFF
TGTGCTAGTGGTCCCGGGACTAGCCCCCTGGGTGAGCAGTTCTTC
>.|.|TRBV11-3|TRBJ2-7
CASSYRTVMSSYEQYF
TGTGCCAGCAGCTACCGGACGGTAATGAGCTCCTACGAGCAGTACTTC
>.|.|TRBV15|TRBJ1-1
CATSRGGSEAFF
TGTGCCACCAGCAGAGGAGGGAGTGAAGCTTTCTTT
>.|.|TRBV7-2|TRBJ1-5
CASSQRTNSNQPQHF
TGTGCCAGCAGCCAAAGGACAAATAGCAATCAGCCCCAGCATTTT
>few|.|TRBV4-1|TRBJ1-2
CASSHGDRLDNYGYTF
TGCGCCAGCAGCCATGGCGATAGGTTGGATAACTATGGCTACACCTTC
>.|TRBD1|TRBV7-9|TRBJ1-2
CASSSTGAGYTF
TGTGCCAGCAGCTCAACAGGGGCCGGCTACACCTTC
>.|.|TRBV11-2|TRBJ2-7
CASSLGYLEQYF
TGTGCCAGCAGCTTAGGTTATCTCGAGCAGTACTTC
>.|.|TRBV7-2|TRBJ2-1
CASSFVGHSYNEQFF
TGTGCCAGCAGCTTTGTCGGGCACTCCTACAATGAGCAGTTCTTC
>.|.|TRBV9|TRBJ1-3
CASSVQGSGNTIYF
TGTGCCAGCAGCGTACAGGGTTCTGGAAACACCATATATTTT
>.|.|TRBV19|TRBJ2-1
CASSIAPGVNNEQFF
TGTGCCAGTAGTATAGCTCCGGGAGTCAACAATGAGCAGTTCTTC
>.|TRBD1|TRBV27|TRBJ2-2
CASSPLTGAPNTGELFF
TGTGCCAGCAGTCCTTTGACAGGGGCCCCGAACACCGGGGAGCTGTTTTTT
>once|TRBD1|TRBV27|TRBJ2-1
CASSSPGQGAWEQFF
TGTGCCAGCAGTTCTCCGGGACAGGGGGCTTGGGAGCAGTTCTTC
>.|TRBD2|TRBV12-5|TRBJ2-3
CASGLLSSGSLEDTDTQYF
TGTGCTAGTGGTTTGTTATCTAGCGGGAGTTTGGAGGACACAGATACGCAGTATTTT
>.|TRBD2|TRBV2|TRBJ2-7
CASSVLAAQYEQYF
TGTGCCAGCAGTGTTCTAGCGGCTCAGTACGAGCAGTACTTC
>once|.|TRBV7-9|TRBJ1-2
CASSWGQGGGLGYTF
TGTGCCAGCAGCTGGGGGCAGGGTGGAGGACTTGGCTACACCTTC
>.|.|TRBV19|TRBJ1-1
CASTLSGPMNTEAFF
TGTGCCAGTACCCTCTCGGGACCGATGAACACTGAAGCTTTCTTT
>.|.|TRBV19|TRBJ2-7
CASSLRGYEQYF
TGTGCCAGTAGTCTCAGGGGCTACGAGCAGTACTTC
>.|.|TRBV28|TRBJ2-7
CASSFLGRPWEQYF
TGTGCCAGCAGTTTTCTGGGACGGCCCTGGGAGCAGTACTTC
>.|TRBD1|TRBV27|TRBJ1-5
CASSLLGQLGISNQPQHF
TGTGCCAGCAGTTTACTGGGACAGCTGGGAATTAGCAATCAGCCCCAGCATTTT
>.|.|TRBV10-2|TRBJ2-2
CASSDWGELFF
TGCGCCAGCAGTGATTGGGGGGAGCTGTTTTTT
>.|TRBD2|TRBV2|TRBJ2-7
CASSESLLAGEDEQYF
TGTGCCAGCAGTGAAAGCCTCCTAGCGGGAGAAGACGAGCAGTACTTC
>.|.|TRBV27|TRBJ2-5
CASSLYPESSQETQYF
TGTGCCAGCAGTTTATACCCCGAGAGCTCACAAGAGACCCAGTACTTC
>.|.|TRBV28|TRBJ1-1
CASSLYAQKNTEAFF
TGTGCCAGCAGTTTATACGCCCAAAAGAACACTGAAGCTTTCTTT
>.|TRBD1|TRBV7-3|TRBJ1-1
CASRGQGTEAFF
TGTGCCAGCAGGGGACAGGGAACTGAAGCTTTCTTT
>.|TRBD2|TRBV4-2|TRBJ2-1
CASSRLAGRDNEQFF
TGTGCCAGCAGCCGACTAGCGGGACGTGACAATGAGCAGTTCTTC
>.|TRBD1|TRBV6-5|TRBJ2-7
CASKLTGGVSEQYF
TGTGCCAGCAAACTCACAGGGGGCGTGAGCGAGCAGTACTTC
>.|TRBD1|TRBV25-1|TRBJ1-1
CASSEWTGGNTEAFF
TGTGCCAGCAGTGAATGGACAGGGGGCAACACTGAAGCTTTCTTT
>.|TRBD1|TRBV19|TRBJ1-1
CASTLQGENTEAFF
TGTGCTTCCACGCTTCAGGGGGAGAACACTGAAGCTTTCTTT
>.|.|TRBV4-1|TRBJ2-1
CASSERGRDNEQFF
TGCGCCAGCAGCGAGAGGGGTCGTGACAATGAGCAGTTCTTC
>.|.|TRBV9|TRBJ2-2
CASSVDGGLTGELFF
TGTGCCAGCAGCGTAGATGGGGGGCTCACCGGGGAGCTGTTTTTT
>.|.|TRBV4-3|TRBJ2-7
CASSQGVGYEQYF
TGCGCCAGCAGCCAGGGAGTGGGCTACGAGCAGTACTTC
>.|.|TRBV2|TRBJ2-7
CASSVSQDPYEQYF
TGTGCCAGCAGTGTTTCTCAGGATCCCTACGAGCAGTACTTC
>once|.|TRBV29-1|TRBJ2-7
CSVENIERGFNEQYF
TGCAGCGTTGAAAATATTGAGAGGGGGTTCAACGAGCAGTACTTC
>.|.|TRBV5-1|TRBJ2-5
CASSLAGRLVLETQYF
TGCGCCAGCAGCTTGGCCGGTCGCCTAGTGTTGGAGACCCAGTACTTC
>.|.|TRBV7-2|TRBJ1-1
CASSFWQNTEAFF
TGTGCCAGCAGCTTCTGGCAGAACACTGAAGCTTTCTTT
>.|TRBD1|TRBV28|TRBJ2-7
CASSQQGMVYEQYF
TGTGCCAGCAGCCAACAGGGGATGGTTTACGAGCAGTACTTC
>.|TRBD1|TRBV7-9|TRBJ1-2
CASSSDRGYGYTF
TGTGCCAGCAGCTCCGACAGGGGCTATGGCTACACCTTC
>once|.|TRBV16|TRBJ1-2
CASSQIGREVGYTF
TGTGCCAGCAGCCAAATTGGCAGGGAGGTGGGCTACACCTTC
>.|.|TRBV6-4|TRBJ2-1
CASSARPVGSYNEQFF
TGTGCCAGCAGTGCAAGACCAGTGGGCTCCTACAATGAGCAGTTCTTC
>.|.|TRBV7-8|TRBJ2-2
CASSRLEERAGELFF
TGTGCCAGCAGCCGACTCGAGGAACGAGCCGGGGAGCTGTTTTTT
>.|TRBD1|TRBV18|TRBJ2-2
CASSPTEGQHLFVRNTGELFF
TGTGCCAGCTCACCGACCGAGGGACAGCATTTGTTTGTAAGAAACACCGGGGAGCTGTTTTTT